Below are 9 T cell receptor beta chains sequenced from a single sample in a study of blood T cell repertoires in COVID-19. The data were produced by immunoSEQ multiplex PCR, yet TCRdb's version contains in-frame clones alone and is incomplete. The sample lists roughly 500,000 clones; approximately 90% were seen once. Source material: PBMCs or T cells enriched from blood (not recorded which). The receptor source for this set is a woman aged 40-49 years who had recovered from COVID-19.

This clone has just a few counts. The V call is TRBV6-5, the J call TRBJ2-7, with D unresolved. V was pared by 2 bases and J by 3 bases, with 17 bases between. The CDR3 is 16 amino acids. CDR1 and CDR2 (germline): MNHEY, SVGAGI. The chain's CDR3 is CASSYGSSVYHYEQYF. The CDR3 nucleotides are TGTGCCAGCAGTTACGGCAGCAGCGTCTATCACTACGAGCAGTACTTC.

The chain is built from TRBV5-1 and TRBJ1-2; 9 nucleotides agree with TRBD1. After removal of 4 bases from V and 0 bases from J, the junction contained 7 bases not matched to a gene. The CDR3 covers 16 residues. Per germline, CDR1 SGHRS and CDR2 YFSETQ. The CDR3 sequence: CASSRQGVQANYGYTF. DNA of the CDR3: TGCGCCAGCAGCCGACAGGGGGTGCAAGCTAACTATGGCTACACCTTC.

The V gene is TRBV13, the J gene TRBJ2-1; 7 bases are shared with TRBD2. J gave up 6 bases and V 3 bases, and 8 bases lay outside the gene matches. The CDR3 contains 15 residues. Germline CDR1 and CDR2: PRHDT and FYEKMQ (reference sequence). CDR3: CASSFRGSGANEQFF. The CDR3 DNA sequence: TGTGCCAGCAGCTTCCGCGGGAGTGGGGCCAATGAGCAGTTCTTC.

This clone was seen once. The chain combines TRBV12-3 or TRBV12-4 with TRBJ1-1, with D possibly being TRBD1 (5 bases). The CDR3 runs to 13 residues. The V end was cut by 2 bases, the J end by 3 bases, with 7 bases between. The CDR3 protein is CASSLQGDTEAFF. The CDR3 region has the DNA TGTGCCAGCAGTTTACAAGGGGACACTGAAGCTTTCTTT.

J is TRBJ1-5 and V is TRBV10-1; D may be TRBD1 (5 bases). The ends were cut back, 4 bases at V and 4 bases at J, with 8 bases in the middle. CDR1 is WNHNN and CDR2 is SYGVQD in the germline V gene (reference sequence). This CDR3 has 13 amino acids. Here the CDR3 DNA reads TGCGCCAGCAGTGGGACAACGAATCAGCCCCAGCATTTT. Translation: CASSGTTNQPQHF.

This clone showed up just once. Other nucleotide sequences in the sample specify the same CDR3. The chain recombines TRBV5-1 with TRBJ1-1, with a possible D match to TRBD1 (5 bases). Between the trimmed V and J ends, which lost 0 bases and 6 bases, there was a span of 12 bases. The length of the CDR3 is 14 residues. CDR1 and CDR2 from the germline V gene are SGHRS and YFSETQ. CDR3 in amino acids: CASSLGQGGAEAFF. The CDR3 DNA is TGCGCCAGCAGCTTGGGGCAGGGAGGGGCTGAAGCTTTCTTT. The full variable domain, its missing parts supplied by reference TRBV5-1 and TRBJ1-1, is KAGVTQTPRYLIKTRGQQVTLSCSPISGHRSVSWYQQTPGQGLQFLFEYFSETQRNKGNFPGRFSGRQFSNSRSEMNVSTLELGDSALYLCASSLGQGGAEAFFGQGTRLTVV.

The chain is built from TRBV7-6 and TRBJ2-7, with TRBD2 identical over 11 bases. The J segment lost 1 base and the V segment lost 5 bases, leaving 7 bases of the junction unmatched. The CDR3 runs 16 residues. The germline V gene encodes CDR1 SGHVS and CDR2 FNYEAQ. This CDR3 is CASSLLAGGVSYEQYF. CDR3 DNA sequence: TGTGCCAGCAGCCTATTAGCGGGAGGGGTATCCTACGAGCAGTACTTC.

In nucleotides, the CDR3 is TGTGCCAGCAGCGTAGGAGGGACAGGCCCAAGAGTAGGTGGCTACACCTTC. Translated: CASSVGGTGPRVGGYTF. The chain combines TRBV9 with TRBJ1-2; 8 bases are shared with TRBD1. The CDR3 has 17 amino acids. Germline V gene data show CDR1 as SGDLS and CDR2 as YYNGEE. V dropped 0 bases and J dropped 7; count of bases not matched to a gene: 14.

This chain uses TRBV27 with TRBJ1-5; D not certain. The CDR3 has 13 amino acids. The germline V gene has CDR1 MNHEY and CDR2 SMNVEV (reference sequence). The ends were cut back, 6 bases at V and 2 bases at J, with 8 bases in the middle. The CDR3 coding sequence is TGTGCCAGCAGACCCGGGGGCAATCAGCCCCAGCATTTT. Its protein is CASRPGGNQPQHF.